One and the same sample provided the 12 T cell receptor beta chains below, sequenced in a study of shared clonotypes between healthy human individuals. Here immunoSEQ multiplex PCR was the method, and the copy in TCRdb shows in-frame clones only, minus some. The sample contains 2 million to 2.5 million clones, about nine tenths of which appear only once. The sequenced sample was naive CD4+ T cells from PBMCs. Subset here: CD45RA+ positively selected. The receptors originated from a man aged 18 to 30 in good health. Some clones in this sample may be carry-over from other donors' samples.

The J gene is TRBJ2-5, the V gene TRBV4-1, with D maybe TRBD2 (5 bases). The CDR3 is 13 amino acids. The germline V and J ends were trimmed by 8 bases and 1 base, with 11 bases remaining between them. The germline V gene encodes CDR1 MGHRA and CDR2 YSYEKL. The CDR3, as DNA: TGCGCCAGCGGCTTTGGACTCCAAGAGACCCAGTACTTC. It codes for CASGFGLQETQYF.

The rearrangement links TRBV28 to TRBJ2-5, with D hard to call. Germline-derived CDR1 and CDR2 are MDHEN and SYDVKM. CDR3 length: 14 amino acids. Trimming removed 4 bases at V and 6 bases at J, with 15 bases between. The DNA for the CDR3 is TGTGCCAGCAGTTCCCCAACTGCCCCCCAGACCCAGTACTTC. Translating gives CASSSPTAPQTQYF.

The chain carries TRBV5-4 and TRBJ2-6; D possibly corresponds to TRBD2 (5 bases). The germline CDR1 and CDR2 sequences are SGHNT and YYREEE (reference sequence). CDR3 length: 17 residues. Between the trimmed V and J ends, which lost 5 bases and 0 bases, there was a span of 15 bases. CDR3 sequence: CASRPPPGSSGANVLTF. For the CDR3, the DNA is TGTGCCAGCAGGCCCCCCCCGGGGAGCTCTGGGGCCAACGTCCTGACTTTC.

This clone was observed a few times. The chain is built from TRBV2 and TRBJ2-1; 10 bases align to TRBD2. The CDR3 consists of 15 residues. The V gene's germline CDR1 is SNHLY and CDR2 FYNNEI. J was trimmed by 9 bases and V by 7 bases; bases with no gene match: 12. The CDR3 DNA is TGTGCCAGCACAAACCCAGCGGGAGGGATAAGTGAGCAGTTCTTC. Translating it yields CASTNPAGGISEQFF.

This chain connects TRBV7-2 to TRBJ2-1; D gene unclear. This CDR3 region has 12 residues. Trimming removed 5 bases from V and 4 bases from J, with 6 bases in between. From germline, CDR1 is SGHTA and CDR2 FQGNSA. For the CDR3, the DNA is TGTGCCAGCAGCGACCGATACAATGAGCAGTTCTTC. Its translation is CASSDRYNEQFF.

V and J are TRBV25-1 and TRBJ1-6; 7 bases align to TRBD1. The J segment lost 5 bases and the V segment lost 5 bases, leaving 3 bases of the junction unmatched. CDR3 length: 14 amino acids. The V gene's germline CDR1 is MGHDK and CDR2 SYGVNS. The DNA for the CDR3 is TGTGCCAGCAGTTACGGGACAGATAATTCACCCCTCCACTTT. Amino acid sequence: CASSYGTDNSPLHF.

The rearrangement links TRBV28 to TRBJ2-7; D remains unclear. CDR3 length equals 12 residues. CDR1 and CDR2 (germline): MDHEN, SYDVKM. The V and J ends lost 5 bases and 5 bases respectively, with 10 bases between them. CDR3 nucleotides: TGTGCCAGCAGTCCGACTCTCCACGAGCAGTACTTC. The encoded protein is CASSPTLHEQYF.

The chain is built from TRBV5-1 and TRBJ2-1, with TRBD2 matching 7 bases. The J segment lost 0 bases and the V segment lost 4 bases, leaving 4 bases of the junction unmatched. The CDR3 consists of 15 residues. CDR1 and CDR2 from the germline V gene are SGHRS and YFSETQ. The CDR3 reads CASSDGRSSYNEQFF. In DNA form, the CDR3 reads TGCGCCAGCAGCGACGGGAGGAGCTCCTACAATGAGCAGTTCTTC.

As regards this clone: Other DNA sequences within the sample encode an identical CDR3. This rearrangement joins TRBV5-1 to TRBJ2-7; D possibly uses TRBD1 or TRBD2 (5 bases each). In germline, CDR1 is SGHRS, CDR2 YFSETQ. CDR3 length: 15 residues. V lost 0 bases and J lost 2, with 12 bases in between. The CDR3 nucleotides are TGCGCCAGCAGCTTGGCCCCAGGGAGTACCTACGAGCAGTACTTC. This codes for CASSLAPGSTYEQYF.

The CDR3 sequence: CATSREGTGAQPQHF. The CDR3 nucleotides are TGTGCCACCAGCAGAGAAGGGACAGGGGCCCAGCCCCAGCATTTT. V gene TRBV15 combines with J gene TRBJ1-5, with TRBD1 matching over 10 bases. The trim removed 0 bases at V and 7 bases at J, leaving 3 bases unmatched. CDR1 is LNHNV and CDR2 is YYDKDF in the germline V gene (reference sequence). The length of the CDR3 is 15 residues.

The chain links TRBV28 to TRBJ2-3; D is ambiguous. The CDR3 length is 21 residues. Trimming took off 2 bases at V and 3 bases at J, with 30 bases between the two ends. Looked up from germline, CDR1 is MDHEN and CDR2 is SYDVKM. CDR3 in DNA: TGTGCCAGCAGTTTAACGGCCGTCGAACGCCTTACTCGTGTAAATACAGATACGCAGTATTTT. This translates into CASSLTAVERLTRVNTDTQYF.

V is TRBV6-5 and J is TRBJ2-5; D gene ambiguous. CDR1 and CDR2 from the germline V gene are MNHEY and SVGAGI. Between the trimmed V and J ends, which lost 0 bases and 0 bases, there was a span of 11 bases. The CDR3 sequence is 16 residues long. Here the CDR3 reads CASSYSYSPYQETQYF. CDR3 DNA: TGTGCCAGCAGTTACTCTTATTCCCCGTACCAAGAGACCCAGTACTTC.